A selection of T cell receptor beta chains follows, all from one sample in a study of blood T cell repertoires in COVID-19. This table comes from immunoSEQ multiplex PCR, and its TCRdb copy is limited to in-frame clones, with some not included. The data show roughly 81,000 clones, with approximately 91% seen just once and 12% held by the top ten. Sequenced material: peripheral blood. The receptors shown here come from a man between 65 and 85 years old with active or convalescent COVID-19. Each CDR3 is given with its conserved first and last residue. The D gene is left open where the match is weak. Clone size is stated in some rows and not others, as once, few, many or a class when expanded.

clone_size,v_call,d_call,j_call,cdr3_nt,cdr3_aa
.,TRBV19,.,TRBJ2-7,TGTGCCTCACGGGACACGCTCACGGGGAACGAGCAGTACTTC,CASRDTLTGNEQYF
.,TRBV30,TRBD2,TRBJ2-1,TGTGCCTGGAGTGGCTCCTTCGGGGGGTACAATGAGCAGTTCTTC,CAWSGSFGGYNEQFF
.,TRBV5-6,TRBD1,TRBJ1-1,TGTGCCAGCACATCCCTCGGACAGGGGGAAGACACTGAAGCTTTCTTT,CASTSLGQGEDTEAFF
.,TRBV24-1,.,TRBJ2-5,TGTGCCACCAGTGAGGCCGGACGGGGGTTGGAGACCCAGTACTTC,CATSEAGRGLETQYF
.,TRBV19,.,TRBJ2-5,TGTGCCAGTAGCCCTAAGGGGGACCAAGAGACCCAGTACTTC,CASSPKGDQETQYF
.,TRBV6-2/TRBV6-3,.,TRBJ1-1,TGTGCCAGCAGTTACTGGGAGGACGCTGAAGCTTTCTTT,CASSYWEDAEAFF
few,TRBV5-1,.,TRBJ2-3,TGCGCCAGCAGCTTGGCCTCAGGGGTGAGATACACAGATACGCAGTATTTT,CASSLASGVRYTDTQYF
.,TRBV18,.,TRBJ1-4,TGTGCCAGCTCACCAGTCGTTGGACAACAGAGAGAAAAACTGTTTTTT,CASSPVVGQQREKLFF
.,TRBV15,.,TRBJ1-2,TGTGCCACCAGCAGAGATAAGGGTCGGGGCTATGGCTACACCTTC,CATSRDKGRGYGYTF
few,TRBV24-1,TRBD1,TRBJ1-5,TGTGCCACCAGTGAGCTCGACAGGGATCAGCCCCAGCATTTT,CATSELDRDQPQHF
.,TRBV5-1,.,TRBJ1-4,TGCGCCAGCAGCTTGGGGGAGGAAAAACTGTTTTTT,CASSLGEEKLFF
.,TRBV15,.,TRBJ1-1,TGTGCCACCGAATCGCCCGACCATCGGGGATTGAACACTGAAGCTTTCTTT,CATESPDHRGLNTEAFF
.,TRBV29-1,TRBD2,TRBJ2-3,TGCAGCGTTGGAGGGACTAGTTTCGCGGATACGCAGTATTTT,CSVGGTSFADTQYF
few,TRBV9,.,TRBJ2-7,TGTGCCAGCAGCATCACTTTCTCGGGGTCCGGCGAGCAGTACTTC,CASSITFSGSGEQYF
.,TRBV7-2,TRBD2,TRBJ2-2,TGTGCCAGCAGCTTACTGGGCGGGGGGGACACCGGGGAGCTGTTTTTT,CASSLLGGGDTGELFF
.,TRBV19,.,TRBJ2-7,TGTGCCAGTAGTATGTATCAGGGGAACGAGCAGTACTTC,CASSMYQGNEQYF
.,TRBV2,TRBD1,TRBJ1-5,TGTGCCAGCAGTGACAGGGGGCGAGATCAGCCCCAGCATTTT,CASSDRGRDQPQHF
.,TRBV18,TRBD1,TRBJ1-1,TGTGCCAGCTCACTGCTCCAAACAGGGGCGAACACTGAAGCTTTCTTT,CASSLLQTGANTEAFF
.,TRBV6-2/TRBV6-3,TRBD1,TRBJ2-5,TGTGCCAGCAGCCATAAGCTCGGGACAGGGGAGGGAGAGACCCAGTACTTC,CASSHKLGTGEGETQYF
.,TRBV7-2,.,TRBJ2-7,TGTGCCAGCAGCTTACGACAGGGAGGCGAGCAGTACTTC,CASSLRQGGEQYF
.,TRBV9,TRBD2,TRBJ2-5,TGTGCCAGCAGCCTAACCCCGGGACTAGCGGGGGGACAAGAGACCCAGTACTTC,CASSLTPGLAGGQETQYF
.,TRBV19,.,TRBJ2-7,TGTGCCAGTAGTATAGGGGGAAGCGGGTCCTACGAGCAGTACTTC,CASSIGGSGSYEQYF